This T cell receptor (beta chain) was captured by sequencing in a study of cytomegalovirus exposure and HLA in healthy donors. Study-wide results and caveats: Analyzed later, most CMV-associated TCR beta chains appeared HLA-restricted.

Comment on this clone: The antigen is not known.

CDR1 and CDR2 (germline): LNHDA, SQIVND (reference sequence). V lost 5 bases, J lost 7 bases, and 9 bases stayed unmatched. The CDR3 extends over 15 amino acids. PCR used 60 Vbeta primers and 13 Jbeta primers. Profiled with immunoSEQ multiplex PCR; TCRdb holds only in-frame clones, not every one. The sample lists 150,000 to 180,000 clones, roughly 70% seen once, with roughly 2.2% in the top ten. The chain joins TRBV19 to TRBJ1-5; the match to TRBD1 covers 9 bases. Sequences were obtained from PBMCs. The clonotype originates from a man aged 25-45 years in good health and CMV-seronegative. In DNA form, the CDR3 reads TGTGCCAGTAGTGGAGGGACAGGGAGACGACAGCCCCAGCATTTT. Its translation is CASSGGTGRRQPQHF.